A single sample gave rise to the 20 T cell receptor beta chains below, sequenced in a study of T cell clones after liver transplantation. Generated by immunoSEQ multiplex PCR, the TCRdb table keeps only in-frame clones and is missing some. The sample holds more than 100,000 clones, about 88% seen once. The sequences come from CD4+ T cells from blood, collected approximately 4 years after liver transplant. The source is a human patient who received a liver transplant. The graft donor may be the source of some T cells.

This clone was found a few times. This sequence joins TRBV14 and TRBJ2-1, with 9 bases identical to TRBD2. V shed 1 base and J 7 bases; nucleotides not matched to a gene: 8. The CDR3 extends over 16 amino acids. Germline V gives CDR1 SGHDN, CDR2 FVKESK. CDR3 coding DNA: TGTGCCAGCAGCCAAGGGGGTAGCGGGAGTCAAAATGAGCAGTTCTTC. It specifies CASSQGGSGSQNEQFF.

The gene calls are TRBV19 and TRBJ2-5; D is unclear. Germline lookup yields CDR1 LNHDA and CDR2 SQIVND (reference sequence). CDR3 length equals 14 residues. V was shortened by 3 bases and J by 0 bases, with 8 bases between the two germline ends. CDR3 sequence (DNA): TGTGCCAGTAGTATCGGGTTTTACCAAGAGACCCAGTACTTC. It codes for CASSIGFYQETQYF.

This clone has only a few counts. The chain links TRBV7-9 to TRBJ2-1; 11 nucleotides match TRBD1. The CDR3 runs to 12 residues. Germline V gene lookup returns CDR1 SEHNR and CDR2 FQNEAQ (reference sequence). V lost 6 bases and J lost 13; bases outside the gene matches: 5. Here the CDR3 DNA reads TGTGCCAGCAGTTCCGGACAGGGGGCTCAGTTCTTC. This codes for CASSSGQGAQFF.

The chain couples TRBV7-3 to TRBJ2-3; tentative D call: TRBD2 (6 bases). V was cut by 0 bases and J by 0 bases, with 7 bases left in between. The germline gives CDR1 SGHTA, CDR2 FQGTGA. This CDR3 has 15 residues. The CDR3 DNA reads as TGTGCCAGCAGCTTAACAGGGACTAGCACAGATACGCAGTATTTT. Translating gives CASSLTGTSTDTQYF.

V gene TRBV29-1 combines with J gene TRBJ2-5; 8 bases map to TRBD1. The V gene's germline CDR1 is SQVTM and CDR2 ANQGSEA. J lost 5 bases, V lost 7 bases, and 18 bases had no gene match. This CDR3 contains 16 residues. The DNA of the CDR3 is TGCAGCGCATGGGATAAGGGGCAGGGGGCATTGGAGACCCAGTACTTC. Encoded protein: CSAWDKGQGALETQYF.

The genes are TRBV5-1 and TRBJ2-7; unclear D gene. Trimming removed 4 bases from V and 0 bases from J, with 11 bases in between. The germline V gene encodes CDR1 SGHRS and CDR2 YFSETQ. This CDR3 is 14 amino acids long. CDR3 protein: CASSLTGTSYEQYF. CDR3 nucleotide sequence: TGCGCCAGCAGCCTAACGGGTACCTCCTACGAGCAGTACTTC. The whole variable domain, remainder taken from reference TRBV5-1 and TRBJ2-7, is KAGVTQTPRYLIKTRGQQVTLSCSPISGHRSVSWYQQTPGQGLQFLFEYFSETQRNKGNFPGRFSGRQFSNSRSEMNVSTLELGDSALYLCASSLTGTSYEQYFGPGTRLTVT.

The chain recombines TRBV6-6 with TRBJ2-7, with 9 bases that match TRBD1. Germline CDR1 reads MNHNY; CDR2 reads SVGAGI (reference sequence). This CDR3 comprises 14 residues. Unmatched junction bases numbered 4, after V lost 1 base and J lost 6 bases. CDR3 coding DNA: TGTGCCAGCAGTTACTACAGGGGGCTAGCCGAGCAGTACTTC. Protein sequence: CASSYYRGLAEQYF.

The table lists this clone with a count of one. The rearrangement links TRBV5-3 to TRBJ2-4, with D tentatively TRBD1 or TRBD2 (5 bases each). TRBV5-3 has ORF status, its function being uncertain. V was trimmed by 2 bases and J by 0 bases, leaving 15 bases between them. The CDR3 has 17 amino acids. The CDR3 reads CARSLGRVGVAKNIQYF. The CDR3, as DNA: TGTGCCAGAAGCTTAGGAAGGGTGGGGGTAGCCAAAAACATTCAGTACTTC.

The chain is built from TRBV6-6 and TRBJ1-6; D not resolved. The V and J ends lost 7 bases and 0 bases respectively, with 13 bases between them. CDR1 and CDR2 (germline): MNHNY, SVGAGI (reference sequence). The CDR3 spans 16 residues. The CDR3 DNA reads TGTGCCAGCACCAACGCGCCGAGCTCCTATAATTCACCCCTCCACTTT. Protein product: CASTNAPSSYNSPLHF.

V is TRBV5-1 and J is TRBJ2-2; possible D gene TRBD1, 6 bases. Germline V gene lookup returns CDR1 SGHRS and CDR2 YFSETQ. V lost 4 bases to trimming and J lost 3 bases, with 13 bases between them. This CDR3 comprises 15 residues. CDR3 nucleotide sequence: TGCGCCAGCAGCCACAGGGACGCCTACACCGGGGAGCTGTTTTTT. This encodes CASSHRDAYTGELFF.

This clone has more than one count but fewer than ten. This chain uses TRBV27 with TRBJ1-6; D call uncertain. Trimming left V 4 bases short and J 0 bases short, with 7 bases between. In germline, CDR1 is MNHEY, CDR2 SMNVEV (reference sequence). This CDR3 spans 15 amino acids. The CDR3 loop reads CASSSDRSYNSPLHF. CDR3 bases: TGTGCCAGCAGTTCCGACCGCTCCTATAATTCACCCCTCCACTTT.

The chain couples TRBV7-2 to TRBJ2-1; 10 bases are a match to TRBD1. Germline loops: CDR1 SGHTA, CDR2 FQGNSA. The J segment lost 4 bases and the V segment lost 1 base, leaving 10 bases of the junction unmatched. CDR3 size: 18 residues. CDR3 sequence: CASSLGRDRGLPYNEQFF. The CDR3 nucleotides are TGTGCCAGCAGCTTAGGAAGGGACAGGGGATTACCATACAATGAGCAGTTCTTC.

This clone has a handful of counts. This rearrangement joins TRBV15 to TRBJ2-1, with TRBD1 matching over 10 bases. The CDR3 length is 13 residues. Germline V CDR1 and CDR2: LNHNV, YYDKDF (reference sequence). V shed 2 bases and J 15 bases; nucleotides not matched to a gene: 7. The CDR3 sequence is CATSRSRTGGLFF. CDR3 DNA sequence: TGTGCCACCAGCAGATCCCGGACAGGGGGGCTGTTCTTC. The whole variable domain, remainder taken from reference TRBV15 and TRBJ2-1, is DAMVIQNPRYQVTQFGKPVTLSCSQTLNHNVMYWYQQKSSQAPKLLFHYYDKDFNNEADTPDNFQSRRPNTSFCFLDIRSPGLGDTAMYLCATSRSRTGGLFFGPGTRLTVL.

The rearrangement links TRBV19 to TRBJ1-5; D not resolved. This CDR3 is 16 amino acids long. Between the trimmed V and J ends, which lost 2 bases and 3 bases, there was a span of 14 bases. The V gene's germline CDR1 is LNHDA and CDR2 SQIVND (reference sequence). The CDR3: CASSISSTTPNQPQHF. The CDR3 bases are TGTGCCAGTAGTATATCATCTACAACCCCCAATCAGCCCCAGCATTTT.

CDR3 DNA: TGTGCCAGCAGCATCCAGAGGGGACCGAAGCCAGAAGAGACCCAGTACTTC. Translated, it gives CASSIQRGPKPEETQYF. V and J are TRBV9 and TRBJ2-5; either TRBD1 or TRBD2 may fit D (5 bases each). The CDR3 runs 17 residues. Germline assignment: CDR1 SGDLS and CDR2 YYNGEE. The germline V and J ends were trimmed by 4 bases and 3 bases, with 22 bases remaining between them.

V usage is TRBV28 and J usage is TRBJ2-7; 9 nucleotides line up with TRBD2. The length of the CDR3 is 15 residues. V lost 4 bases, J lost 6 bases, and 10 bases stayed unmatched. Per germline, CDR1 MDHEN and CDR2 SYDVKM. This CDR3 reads CASSSPSGNRVEQYF. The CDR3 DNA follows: TGTGCCAGCAGTTCCCCTAGCGGGAATAGGGTCGAGCAGTACTTC.

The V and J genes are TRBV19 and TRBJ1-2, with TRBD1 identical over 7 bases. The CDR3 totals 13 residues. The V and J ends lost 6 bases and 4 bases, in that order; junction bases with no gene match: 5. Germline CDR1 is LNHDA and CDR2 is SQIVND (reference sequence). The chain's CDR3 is CASSRGQSYGYTF. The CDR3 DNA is TGTGCCAGTAGCAGGGGACAGAGCTATGGCTACACCTTC.

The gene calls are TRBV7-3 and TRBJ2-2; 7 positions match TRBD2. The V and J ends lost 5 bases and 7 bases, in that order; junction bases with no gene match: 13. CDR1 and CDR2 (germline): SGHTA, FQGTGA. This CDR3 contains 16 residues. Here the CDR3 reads CASSPKGRAGNGELFF. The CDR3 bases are TGTGCCAGCAGCCCAAAAGGCCGAGCGGGGAACGGGGAGCTGTTTTTT.

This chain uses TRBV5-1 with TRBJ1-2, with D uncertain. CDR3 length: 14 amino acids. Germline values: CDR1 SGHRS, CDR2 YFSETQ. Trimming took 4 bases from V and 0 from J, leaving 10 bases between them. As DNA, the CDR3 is TGCGCCAGCAGCGAAACAGTAACTAACTATGGCTACACCTTC. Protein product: CASSETVTNYGYTF.

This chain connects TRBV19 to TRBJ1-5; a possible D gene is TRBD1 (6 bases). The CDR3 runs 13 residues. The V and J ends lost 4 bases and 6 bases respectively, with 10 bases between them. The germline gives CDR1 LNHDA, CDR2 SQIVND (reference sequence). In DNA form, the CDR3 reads TGTGCCAGTAGTAACAGGGAAGTTCAGCCCCAGCATTTT. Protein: CASSNREVQPQHF.